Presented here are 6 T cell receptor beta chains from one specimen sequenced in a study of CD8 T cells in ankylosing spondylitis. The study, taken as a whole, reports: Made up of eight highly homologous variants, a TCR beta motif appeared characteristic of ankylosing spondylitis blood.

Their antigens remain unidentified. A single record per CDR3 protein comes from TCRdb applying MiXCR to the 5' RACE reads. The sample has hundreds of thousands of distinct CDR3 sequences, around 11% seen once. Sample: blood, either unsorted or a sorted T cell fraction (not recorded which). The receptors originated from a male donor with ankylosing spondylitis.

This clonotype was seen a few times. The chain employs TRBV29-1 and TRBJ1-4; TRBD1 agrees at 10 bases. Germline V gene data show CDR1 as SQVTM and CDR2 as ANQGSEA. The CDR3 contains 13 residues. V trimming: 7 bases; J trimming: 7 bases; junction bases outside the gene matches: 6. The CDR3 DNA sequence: TGCAGCGGGGGACAGGGGAGAGGTGAAAAACTGTTTTTT. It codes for CSGGQGRGEKLFF. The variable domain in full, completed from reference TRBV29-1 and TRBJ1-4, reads SAVISQKPSRDICQRGTSLTIQCQVDSQVTMMFWYRQQPGQSLTLIATANQGSEATYESGFVIDKFPISRPNLTFSTLTVSNMSPEDSSIYLCSGGQGRGEKLFFGSGTQLSVL.

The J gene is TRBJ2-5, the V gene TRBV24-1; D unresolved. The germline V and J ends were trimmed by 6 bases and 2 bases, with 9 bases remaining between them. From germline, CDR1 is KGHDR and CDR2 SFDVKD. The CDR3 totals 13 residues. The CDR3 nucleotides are TGTGCCACCAGTCGAGACAATCAAGAGACCCAGTACTTC. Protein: CATSRDNQETQYF.

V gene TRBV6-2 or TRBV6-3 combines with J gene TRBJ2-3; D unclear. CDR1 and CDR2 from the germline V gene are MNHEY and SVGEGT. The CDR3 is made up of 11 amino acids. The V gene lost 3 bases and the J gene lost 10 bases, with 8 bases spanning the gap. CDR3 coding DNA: TGTGCCAGCAGTTATGGCGTTGCGCAGTATTTT. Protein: CASSYGVAQYF.

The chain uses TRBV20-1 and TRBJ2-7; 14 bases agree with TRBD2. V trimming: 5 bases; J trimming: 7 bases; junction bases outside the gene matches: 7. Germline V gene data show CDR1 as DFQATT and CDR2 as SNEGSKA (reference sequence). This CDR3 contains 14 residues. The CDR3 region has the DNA TGCAGTGCTTTACCGGGACTAGCGGGAGTGGAGCAGTACTTC. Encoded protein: CSALPGLAGVEQYF.

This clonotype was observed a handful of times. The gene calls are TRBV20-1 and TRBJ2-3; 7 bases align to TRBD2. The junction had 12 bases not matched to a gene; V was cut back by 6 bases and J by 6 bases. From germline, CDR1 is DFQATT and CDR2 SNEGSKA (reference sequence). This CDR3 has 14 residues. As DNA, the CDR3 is TGCAGTGCCCCACCCGGGGGGTCGCGGGATACGCAGTATTTT. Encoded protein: CSAPPGGSRDTQYF.

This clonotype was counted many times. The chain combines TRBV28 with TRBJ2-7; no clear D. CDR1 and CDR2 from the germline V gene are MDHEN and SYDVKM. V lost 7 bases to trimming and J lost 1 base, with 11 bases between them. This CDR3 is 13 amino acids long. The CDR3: CASKGQPSYEQYF. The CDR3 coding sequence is TGTGCCAGCAAGGGCCAGCCGTCCTACGAGCAGTACTTC. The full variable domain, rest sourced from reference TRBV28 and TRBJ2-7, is DVKVTQSSRYLVKRTGEKVFLECVQDMDHENMFWYRQDPGLGLRLIYFSYDVKMKEKGDIPEGYSVSREKKERFSLILESASTNQTSMYLCASKGQPSYEQYFGPGTRLTVT.